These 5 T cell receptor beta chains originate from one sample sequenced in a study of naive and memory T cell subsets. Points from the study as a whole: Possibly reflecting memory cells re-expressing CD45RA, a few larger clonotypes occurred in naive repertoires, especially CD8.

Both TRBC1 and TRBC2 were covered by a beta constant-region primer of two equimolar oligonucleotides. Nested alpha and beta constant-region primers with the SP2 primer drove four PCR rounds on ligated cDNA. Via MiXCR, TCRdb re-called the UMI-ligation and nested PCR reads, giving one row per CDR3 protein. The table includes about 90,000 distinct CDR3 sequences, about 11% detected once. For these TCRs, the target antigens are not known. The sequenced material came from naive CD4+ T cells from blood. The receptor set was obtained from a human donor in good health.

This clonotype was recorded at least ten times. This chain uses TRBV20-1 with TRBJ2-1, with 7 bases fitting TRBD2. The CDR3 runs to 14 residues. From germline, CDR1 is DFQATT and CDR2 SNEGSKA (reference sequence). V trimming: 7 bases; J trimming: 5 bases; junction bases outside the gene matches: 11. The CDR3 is CSGIAGRGDNEQFF. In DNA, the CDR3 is TGCAGTGGTATAGCGGGTAGAGGAGACAATGAGCAGTTCTTC.

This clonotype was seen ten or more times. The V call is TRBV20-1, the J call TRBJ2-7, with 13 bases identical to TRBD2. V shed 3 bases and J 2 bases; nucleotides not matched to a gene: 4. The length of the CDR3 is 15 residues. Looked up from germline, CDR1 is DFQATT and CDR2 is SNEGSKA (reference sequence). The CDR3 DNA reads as TGCAGTGCTAGGGGACTAGCGGGATCTCCCTACGAGCAGTACTTC. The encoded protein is CSARGLAGSPYEQYF.

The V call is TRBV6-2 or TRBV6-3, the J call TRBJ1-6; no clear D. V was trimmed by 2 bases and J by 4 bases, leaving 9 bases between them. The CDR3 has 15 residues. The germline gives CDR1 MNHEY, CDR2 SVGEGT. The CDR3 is CASSYRRDYNSPLHF. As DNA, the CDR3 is TGTGCCAGCAGTTACCGACGGGATTATAATTCACCCCTCCACTTT.

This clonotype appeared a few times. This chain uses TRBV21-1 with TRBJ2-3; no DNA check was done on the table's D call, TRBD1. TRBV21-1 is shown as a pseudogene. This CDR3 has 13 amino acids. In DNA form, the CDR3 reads TGTGCCAGCAGCAAAGTCGAGGGACATACGCAGTATTTT. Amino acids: CASSKVEGHTQYF.

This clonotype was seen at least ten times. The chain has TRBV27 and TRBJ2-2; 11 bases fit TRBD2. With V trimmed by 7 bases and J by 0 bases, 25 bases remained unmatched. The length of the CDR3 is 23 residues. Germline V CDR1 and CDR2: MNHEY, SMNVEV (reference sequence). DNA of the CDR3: TGTGCCAGCAAAGTCGCAGGGGCAGTCGCGGGGCTAGCGGGGGGTACGAACACCGGGGAGCTGTTTTTT. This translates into CASKVAGAVAGLAGGTNTGELFF.